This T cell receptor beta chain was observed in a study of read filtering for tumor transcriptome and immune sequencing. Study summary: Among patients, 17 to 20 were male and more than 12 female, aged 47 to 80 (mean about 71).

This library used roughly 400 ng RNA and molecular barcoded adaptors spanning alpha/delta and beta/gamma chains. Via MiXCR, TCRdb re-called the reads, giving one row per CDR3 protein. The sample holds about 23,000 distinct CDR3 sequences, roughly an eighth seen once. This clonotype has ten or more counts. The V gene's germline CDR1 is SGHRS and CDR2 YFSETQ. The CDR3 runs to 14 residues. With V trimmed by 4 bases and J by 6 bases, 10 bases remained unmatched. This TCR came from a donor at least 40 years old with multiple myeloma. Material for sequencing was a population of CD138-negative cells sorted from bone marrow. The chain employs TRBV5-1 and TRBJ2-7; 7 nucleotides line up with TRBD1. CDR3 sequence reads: CASSPGDRGIEQYF. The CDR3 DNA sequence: TGCGCCAGCAGCCCCGGGGACAGAGGCATCGAGCAGTACTTC.